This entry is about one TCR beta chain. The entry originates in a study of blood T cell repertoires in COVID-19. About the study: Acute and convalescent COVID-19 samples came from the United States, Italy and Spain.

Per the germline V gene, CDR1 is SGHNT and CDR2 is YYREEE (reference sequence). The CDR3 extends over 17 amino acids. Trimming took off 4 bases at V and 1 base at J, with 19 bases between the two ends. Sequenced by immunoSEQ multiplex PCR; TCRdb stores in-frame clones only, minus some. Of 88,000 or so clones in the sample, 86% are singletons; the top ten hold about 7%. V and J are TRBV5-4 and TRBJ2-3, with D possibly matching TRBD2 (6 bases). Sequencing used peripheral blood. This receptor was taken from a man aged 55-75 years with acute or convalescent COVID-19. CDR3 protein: CASSQNRWASGTDTQYF. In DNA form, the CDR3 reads TGTGCCAGCAGCCAAAACCGTTGGGCTAGCGGCACAGATACGCAGTATTTT. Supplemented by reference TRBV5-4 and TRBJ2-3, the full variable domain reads ETGVTQSPTHLIKTRGQQVTLRCSSQSGHNTVSWYQQALGQGPQFIFQYYREEENGRGNFPPRFSGLQFPNYSSELNVNALELDDSALYLCASSQNRWASGTDTQYFGPGTRLTVL.